This T cell receptor (beta chain) was sequenced in a study of blood T cell repertoires in COVID-19. Clinical histories supplied by participants themselves formed the basis of cohort assignment. Data came from immunoSEQ multiplex PCR; TCRdb stores just in-frame clones and leaves some out. The sample lists 88,000 or so clones; 80% to 90% were seen once. After removal of 0 bases from V and 7 bases from J, the junction contained 6 bases not matched to a gene. CDR1 WSHSY and CDR2 SAAADI come from the germline V gene. The CDR3 runs to 15 residues. This TCR was recovered from a woman in her forties or fifties with acute COVID-19. V is TRBV10-2 and J is TRBJ2-1, with TRBD2 identical over 7 bases. The sample comprised PBMCs or T cells enriched from blood (not recorded which). CDR3 coding DNA: TGCGCCAGCAGTGAGTCGATCTCGGGGGGAAATGAGCAGTTCTTC. Translation: CASSESISGGNEQFF.